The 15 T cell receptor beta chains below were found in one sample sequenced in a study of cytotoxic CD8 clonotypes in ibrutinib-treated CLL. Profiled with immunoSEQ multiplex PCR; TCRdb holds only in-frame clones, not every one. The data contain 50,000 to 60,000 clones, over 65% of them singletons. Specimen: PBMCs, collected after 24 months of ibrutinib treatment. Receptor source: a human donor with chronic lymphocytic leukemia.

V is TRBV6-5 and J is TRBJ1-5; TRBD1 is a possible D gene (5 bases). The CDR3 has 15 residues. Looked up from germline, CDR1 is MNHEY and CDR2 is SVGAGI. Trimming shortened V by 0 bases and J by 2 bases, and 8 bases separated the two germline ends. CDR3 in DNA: TGTGCCAGCAGTTACTCGTGGGACGGCAATCAGCCCCAGCATTTT. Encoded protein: CASSYSWDGNQPQHF.

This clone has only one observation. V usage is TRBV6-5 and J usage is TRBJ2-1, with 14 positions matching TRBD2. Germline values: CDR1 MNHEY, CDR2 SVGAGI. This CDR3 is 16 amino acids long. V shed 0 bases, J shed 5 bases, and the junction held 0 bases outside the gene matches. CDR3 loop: CASSYSGLAGDNEQFF. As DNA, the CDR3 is TGTGCCAGCAGTTACTCGGGACTAGCGGGAGACAATGAGCAGTTCTTC.

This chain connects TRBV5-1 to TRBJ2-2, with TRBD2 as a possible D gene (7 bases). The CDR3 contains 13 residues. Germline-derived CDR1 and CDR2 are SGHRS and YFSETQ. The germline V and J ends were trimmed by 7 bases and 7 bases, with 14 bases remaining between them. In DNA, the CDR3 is TGCGCCAGCGCGGGGGCAGGGGACGGGGAGCTGTTTTTT. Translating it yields CASAGAGDGELFF.

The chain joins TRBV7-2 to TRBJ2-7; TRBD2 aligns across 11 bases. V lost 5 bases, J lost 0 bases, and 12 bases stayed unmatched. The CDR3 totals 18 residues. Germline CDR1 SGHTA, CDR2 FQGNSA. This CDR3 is CASSLGLAVDFSSYEQYF. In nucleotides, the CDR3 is TGTGCCAGCAGCCTGGGACTAGCGGTAGACTTTAGCTCCTACGAGCAGTACTTC.

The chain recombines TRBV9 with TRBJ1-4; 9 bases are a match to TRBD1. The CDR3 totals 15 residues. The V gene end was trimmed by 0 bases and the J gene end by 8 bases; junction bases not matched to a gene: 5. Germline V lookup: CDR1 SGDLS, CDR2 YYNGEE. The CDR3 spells CASSVGTGDGEKLFF. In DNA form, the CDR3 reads TGTGCCAGCAGCGTAGGGACAGGGGATGGGGAAAAACTGTTTTTT.

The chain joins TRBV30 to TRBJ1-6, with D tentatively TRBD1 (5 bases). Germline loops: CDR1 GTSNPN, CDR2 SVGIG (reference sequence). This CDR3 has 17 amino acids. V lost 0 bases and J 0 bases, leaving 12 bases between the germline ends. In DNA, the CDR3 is TGTGCCTGGAGTGTGATCGGGGGGAGCTCCTATAATTCACCCCTCCACTTT. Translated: CAWSVIGGSSYNSPLHF.

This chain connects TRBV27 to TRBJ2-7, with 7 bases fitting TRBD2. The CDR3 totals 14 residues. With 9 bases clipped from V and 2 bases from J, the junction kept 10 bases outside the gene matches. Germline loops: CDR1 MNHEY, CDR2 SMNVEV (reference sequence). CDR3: CASRLGGSPYEQYF. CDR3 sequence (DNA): TGTGCCAGTCGCCTCGGGGGGTCCCCCTACGAGCAGTACTTC.

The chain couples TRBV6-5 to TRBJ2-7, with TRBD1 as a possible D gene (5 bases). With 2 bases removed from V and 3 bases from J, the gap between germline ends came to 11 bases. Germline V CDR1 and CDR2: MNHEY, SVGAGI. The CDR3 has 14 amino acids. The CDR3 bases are TGTGCCAGCAGTTACATGGGGCGTAGCTACGAGCAGTACTTC. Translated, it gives CASSYMGRSYEQYF.

This chain's CDR3 is CASSPSRLAGANEQFF. For the CDR3, the DNA is TGTGCCAGCAGCCCGTCGAGACTAGCGGGAGCTAATGAGCAGTTCTTC. The chain combines TRBV7-7 with TRBJ2-1, with 12 positions matching TRBD2. CDR1 SSHAT and CDR2 FNYEAQ come from the germline V gene (reference sequence). The V segment lost 5 bases and the J segment 7 bases; nucleotides outside the gene matches: 9. CDR3 length: 16 residues.

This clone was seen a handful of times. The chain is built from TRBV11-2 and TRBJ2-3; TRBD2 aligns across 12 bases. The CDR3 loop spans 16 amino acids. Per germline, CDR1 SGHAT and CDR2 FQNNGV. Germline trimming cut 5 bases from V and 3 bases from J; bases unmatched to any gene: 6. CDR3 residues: CASSPLGLAGTDTQYF. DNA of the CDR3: TGTGCCAGCAGCCCCCTAGGACTAGCGGGGACAGATACGCAGTATTTT.

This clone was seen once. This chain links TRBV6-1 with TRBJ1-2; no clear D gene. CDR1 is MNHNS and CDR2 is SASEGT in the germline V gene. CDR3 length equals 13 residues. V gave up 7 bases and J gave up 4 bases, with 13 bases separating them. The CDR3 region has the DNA TGTGCCAGCACCCCCCCACCTGCCTATGGCTACACCTTC. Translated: CASTPPPAYGYTF.

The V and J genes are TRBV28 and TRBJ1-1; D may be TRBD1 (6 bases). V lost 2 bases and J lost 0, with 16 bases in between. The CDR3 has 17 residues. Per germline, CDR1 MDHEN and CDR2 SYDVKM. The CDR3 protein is CASSLKDWGAMNTEAFF. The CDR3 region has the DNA TGTGCCAGCAGTTTAAAGGATTGGGGGGCGATGAACACTGAAGCTTTCTTT.

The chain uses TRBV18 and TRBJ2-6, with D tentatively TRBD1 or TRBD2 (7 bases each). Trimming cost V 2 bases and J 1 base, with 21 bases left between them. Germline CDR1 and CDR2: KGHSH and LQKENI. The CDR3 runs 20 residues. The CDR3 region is CASSPVISGGDPSGANVLTF. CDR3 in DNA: TGTGCCAGCTCACCAGTAATTTCAGGGGGGGACCCTTCTGGGGCCAACGTCCTGACTTTC. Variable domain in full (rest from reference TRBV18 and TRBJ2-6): NAGVMQNPRHLVRRRGQEARLRCSPMKGHSHVYWYRQLPEEGLKFMVYLQKENIIDESGMPKERFSAEFPKEGPSILRIQQVVRGDSAAYFCASSPVISGGDPSGANVLTFGAGSRLTVL.

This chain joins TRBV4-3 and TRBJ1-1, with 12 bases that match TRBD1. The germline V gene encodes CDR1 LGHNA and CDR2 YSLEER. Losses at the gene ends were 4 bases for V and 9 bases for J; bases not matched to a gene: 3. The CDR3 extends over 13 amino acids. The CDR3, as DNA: TGCGCCAGCAGCCCCGGGACAGGGGGCCAAGCTTTCTTT. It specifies CASSPGTGGQAFF.

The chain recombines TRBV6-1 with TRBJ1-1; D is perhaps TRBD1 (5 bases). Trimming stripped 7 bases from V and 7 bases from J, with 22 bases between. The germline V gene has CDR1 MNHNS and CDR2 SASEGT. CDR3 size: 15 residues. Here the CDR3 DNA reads TGTGCCAGCAAGGGCCTACCGGGGGTAATGAGTGAAGCTTTCTTT. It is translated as CASKGLPGVMSEAFF.